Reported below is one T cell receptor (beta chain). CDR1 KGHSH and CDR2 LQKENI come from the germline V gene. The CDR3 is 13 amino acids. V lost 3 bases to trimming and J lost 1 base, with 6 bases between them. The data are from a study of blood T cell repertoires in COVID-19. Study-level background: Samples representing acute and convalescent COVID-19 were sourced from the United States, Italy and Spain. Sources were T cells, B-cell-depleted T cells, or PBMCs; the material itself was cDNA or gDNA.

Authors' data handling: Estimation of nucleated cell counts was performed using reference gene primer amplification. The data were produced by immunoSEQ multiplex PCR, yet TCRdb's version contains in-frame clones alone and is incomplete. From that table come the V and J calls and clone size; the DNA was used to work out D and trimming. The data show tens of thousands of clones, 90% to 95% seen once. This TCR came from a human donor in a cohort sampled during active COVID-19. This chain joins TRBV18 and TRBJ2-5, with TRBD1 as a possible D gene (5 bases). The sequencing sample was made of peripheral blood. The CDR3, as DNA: TGTGCCAGCTCACCTGACAGCCAAGAGACCCAGTACTTC. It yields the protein CASSPDSQETQYF. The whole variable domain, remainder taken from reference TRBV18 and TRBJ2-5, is NAGVMQNPRHLVRRRGQEARLRCSPMKGHSHVYWYRQLPEEGLKFMVYLQKENIIDESGMPKERFSAEFPKEGPSILRIQQVVRGDSAAYFCASSPDSQETQYFGPGTRLLVL.